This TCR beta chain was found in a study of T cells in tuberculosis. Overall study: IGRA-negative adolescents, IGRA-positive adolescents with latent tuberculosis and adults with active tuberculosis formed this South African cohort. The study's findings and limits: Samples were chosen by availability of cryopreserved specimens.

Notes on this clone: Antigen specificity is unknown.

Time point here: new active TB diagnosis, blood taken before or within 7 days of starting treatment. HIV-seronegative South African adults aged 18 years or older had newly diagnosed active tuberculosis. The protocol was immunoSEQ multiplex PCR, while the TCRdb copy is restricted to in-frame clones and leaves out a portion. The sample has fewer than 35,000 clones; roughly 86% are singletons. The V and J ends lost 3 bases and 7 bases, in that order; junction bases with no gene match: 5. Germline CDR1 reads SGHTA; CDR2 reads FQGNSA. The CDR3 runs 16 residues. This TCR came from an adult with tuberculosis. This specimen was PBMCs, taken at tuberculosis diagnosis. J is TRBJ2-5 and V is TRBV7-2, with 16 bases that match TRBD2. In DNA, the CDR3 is TGTGCCAGCAGCTTCACCGGGACTAGCGGGGGGGGGACCCAGTACTTC. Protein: CASSFTGTSGGGTQYF.